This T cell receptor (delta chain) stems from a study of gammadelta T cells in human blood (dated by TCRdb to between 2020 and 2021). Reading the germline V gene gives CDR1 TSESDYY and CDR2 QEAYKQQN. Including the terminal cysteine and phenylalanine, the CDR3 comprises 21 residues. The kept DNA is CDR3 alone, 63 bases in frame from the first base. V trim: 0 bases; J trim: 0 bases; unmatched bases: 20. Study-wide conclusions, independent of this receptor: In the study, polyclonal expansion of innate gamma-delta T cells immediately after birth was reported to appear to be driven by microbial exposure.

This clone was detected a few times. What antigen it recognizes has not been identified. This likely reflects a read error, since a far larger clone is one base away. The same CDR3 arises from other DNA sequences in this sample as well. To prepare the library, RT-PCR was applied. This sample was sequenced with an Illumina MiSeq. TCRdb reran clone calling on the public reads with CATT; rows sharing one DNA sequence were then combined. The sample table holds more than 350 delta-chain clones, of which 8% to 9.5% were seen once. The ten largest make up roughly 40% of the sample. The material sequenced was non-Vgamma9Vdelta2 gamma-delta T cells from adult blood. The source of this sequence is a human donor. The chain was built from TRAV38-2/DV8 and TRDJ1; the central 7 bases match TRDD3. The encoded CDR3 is CAYRSVACDLGIGGYTDKLIF. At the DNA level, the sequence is TGTGCTTATAGGAGCGTGGCCTGCGATCTGGGGATAGGGGGATACACCGATAAACTCATCTTT.